This TCR beta chain originates from a study of T-cell reconstitution after alpha-beta-depleted transplantation in children. General observations from the study: At one year after transplant, newly produced T cells mostly accounted for T-cell counts and diversity. By about two months after transplant, alpha-beta T cells reportedly arose from several hundred graft clones that had expanded. Where some patients showed high TCRbeta diversity at day 60, it came from recipient T cells and thymic progenitors that had survived.

Note on this clonotype: Its antigen is currently unknown.

Trimming took off 3 bases at V and 5 bases at J, with 10 bases between the two ends. CDR1 is LNHDA and CDR2 is SQIVND in the germline V gene (reference sequence). This CDR3 is built from 13 residues. TCRbeta library preparation incorporated unique molecular identifiers. TCRdb re-analysed the PCR reads in MiXCR, keeping a single row per CDR3 protein. The sample consists of roughly 150,000 distinct CDR3 sequences, 8.5% to 14% of them appearing once. This receptor was obtained from a boy aged 2 to 10 with acute myeloid leukemia, due to receive a stem cell transplant. The material was PBMCs, obtained before TCRalphabeta/CD19-depleted stem cell transplant. The rearrangement joins TRBV19 to TRBJ2-5; D assignment may be TRBD1 or TRBD2 (5 bases each). CDR3 sequence (DNA): TGTGCCAGTAGTATCTCCGAGGGGGAGACCCAGTACTTC. Protein: CASSISEGETQYF.